Described below is a single TCR beta chain sequence and its context. PCR was performed a second time for about 7 to 11 cycles using a sample-barcoded 5' primer and a J-beta primer mix. TCRdb reprocessed the 5' RACE reads with MiXCR, giving one entry per CDR3 protein. Found here are around 1,000,000 distinct CDR3 sequences, 35% to 40% of them singletons; the top ten hold under 15%. This record belongs to a study of blood T cells in healthy people across ages. Study information: The template switching approach captured approximately one barcoded beta molecule for every two T cells.

The material sequenced was blood. The sequence was collected from a man between 18 and 35 years old in good health.

The CDR3 nucleotides read TGTGCCAGCAGTTTGGCGCAACCCTACGAGCAGTACTTC. Its protein product is CASSLAQPYEQYF. The chain couples TRBV12-3 or TRBV12-4 to TRBJ2-7; unclear D gene. V was pared by 3 bases and J by 2 bases, with 8 bases between. This CDR3 comprises 13 residues.